This T cell receptor (beta chain) was identified during a study of CXCR3-negative and CXCR3-positive naive CD8 T cells. Whole-study results and caveats: Fresh PBMCs served for most assays, and CXCR3 expression fell partially after cryopreservation. From TRB CDR3 properties, TCR strength was inferred; surface CD5 did not differ between naive subsets. Similar TRBV-TRBJ usage was seen in naive cells (both CXCR3-negative and CXCR3-positive), but memory cells differed. The study found more hydrophobic TRB CDR3s in CXCR3-positive naive cells than in CXCR3-negative naive cells.

From germline, CDR1 is MDHEN and CDR2 SYDVKM. The CDR3 runs 15 residues. Every individual CD8+ T cell subset underwent sorting in triplicate at about 300,000 cells apiece. Concerning this clonotype itself: Its antigen remains unknown.

It was by 5' RACE with UMI labels that the TRB cDNA libraries were prepared. From the 5' RACE reads, TCRdb lists one entry per CDR3 protein and no DNA. In all, the sample yields approximately 130,000 distinct CDR3 sequences. This TCR derives from a human donor in good health. Some clones in this sample may be carry-over from other donors' samples. The specimen was naive CXCR3+ CD8+ T cells from blood. As for subset: CD45RO-CCR7+CD27+CD95- naive CD8+ T cells expressing CXCR3 (TNR3+). The chain recombines TRBV28 with TRBJ2-1. The CDR3 protein is CASSLSALSYNEQFF.